This TCR beta chain was observed in a study of blood T cell repertoires in COVID-19. Worth noting for this clone: This CDR3 is also generated by other DNA sequences in the sample.

The CDR3 is 11 residues long. Trimming pared 5 bases from V and 5 bases from J, leaving 6 bases between. CDR1 and CDR2 (germline): SGHVS, FQNEAQ. The method was immunoSEQ multiplex PCR; TCRdb's version includes in-frame clones alone and lacks a portion of them. Among around 390,000 clones listed, about 86% were seen once. The rearrangement joins TRBV7-8 to TRBJ2-5; no clear D gene. Sample: PBMCs or T cells enriched from blood (not recorded which). The sequence was obtained from a woman aged 45-65 years who had recovered from COVID-19. CDR3 sequence reads: CASSLQETQYF. DNA of the CDR3: TGTGCCAGCAGCCTACAGGAGACCCAGTACTTC.